This TCR beta chain emerged from a study of neurological immune-mediated disorders. Time point reported: technical triplicate 3. A few counts support this clonotype. The antigen is undetermined. Notes on the study in general: It was HTLV-1-associated myelopathy that showed the most TCR clonal expansion, while multiple sclerosis showed the least, falling below healthy controls.

TCRdb analysed the 5' RACE reads with MiXCR anew, one entry per CDR3 protein. Of some 48,000 distinct CDR3 sequences listed, about a fifth were seen once; the top ten hold roughly 4.7%. This TCR was recovered from a man aged 60 to 75 with HTLV-1-associated myelopathy (HAM/TSP). The sample taken for sequencing was PBMCs.

CDR3 bases: TGTGCCAGCAGTGTAGGGACTGGACCCCAAGAGACCCAGTACTTC. Translated, it gives CASSVGTGPQETQYF. The gene calls are TRBV6-1 and TRBJ2-5; tentatively, D is TRBD2 (6 bases). Trimming shortened V by 4 bases and J by 1 base, and 13 bases separated the two germline ends. The CDR3 is made up of 15 amino acids. Germline loops: CDR1 MNHNS, CDR2 SASEGT.